This TCR beta chain originates from a study of beta chain features in type 1 diabetes. Study results and caveats: Among patients with Type 1 diabetes, TCRB CDR3s were moderately but significantly shorter in every one of the four CD4+ subsets.

The germline V gene has CDR1 KGHSH and CDR2 LQKENI. Trimming took 1 base from V and 6 from J; bases not matched to a gene: 10. The CDR3 spans 18 residues. The isolated RNA, all of it, was reverse transcribed, so expressed TCRB transcripts were what got sequenced. Clones were sequenced by immunoSEQ multiplex PCR, and TCRdb holds only the in-frame ones, with some missing. The sample has about 700,000 clones, roughly 13% seen once. This clone was detected only a few times. The antigen is unknown. The receptor was derived from a man between 18 and 35 years old with type 1 diabetes. Sequencing input: naive CD4+ T cells from blood. The chain combines TRBV18 with TRBJ2-2, with TRBD1 matching 11 bases. The CDR3 region has the DNA TGTGCCAGCTCACCACGGACAGGGGGCACAGGGCCGGCCGGGGAGCTGTTTTTT. Protein: CASSPRTGGTGPAGELFF.